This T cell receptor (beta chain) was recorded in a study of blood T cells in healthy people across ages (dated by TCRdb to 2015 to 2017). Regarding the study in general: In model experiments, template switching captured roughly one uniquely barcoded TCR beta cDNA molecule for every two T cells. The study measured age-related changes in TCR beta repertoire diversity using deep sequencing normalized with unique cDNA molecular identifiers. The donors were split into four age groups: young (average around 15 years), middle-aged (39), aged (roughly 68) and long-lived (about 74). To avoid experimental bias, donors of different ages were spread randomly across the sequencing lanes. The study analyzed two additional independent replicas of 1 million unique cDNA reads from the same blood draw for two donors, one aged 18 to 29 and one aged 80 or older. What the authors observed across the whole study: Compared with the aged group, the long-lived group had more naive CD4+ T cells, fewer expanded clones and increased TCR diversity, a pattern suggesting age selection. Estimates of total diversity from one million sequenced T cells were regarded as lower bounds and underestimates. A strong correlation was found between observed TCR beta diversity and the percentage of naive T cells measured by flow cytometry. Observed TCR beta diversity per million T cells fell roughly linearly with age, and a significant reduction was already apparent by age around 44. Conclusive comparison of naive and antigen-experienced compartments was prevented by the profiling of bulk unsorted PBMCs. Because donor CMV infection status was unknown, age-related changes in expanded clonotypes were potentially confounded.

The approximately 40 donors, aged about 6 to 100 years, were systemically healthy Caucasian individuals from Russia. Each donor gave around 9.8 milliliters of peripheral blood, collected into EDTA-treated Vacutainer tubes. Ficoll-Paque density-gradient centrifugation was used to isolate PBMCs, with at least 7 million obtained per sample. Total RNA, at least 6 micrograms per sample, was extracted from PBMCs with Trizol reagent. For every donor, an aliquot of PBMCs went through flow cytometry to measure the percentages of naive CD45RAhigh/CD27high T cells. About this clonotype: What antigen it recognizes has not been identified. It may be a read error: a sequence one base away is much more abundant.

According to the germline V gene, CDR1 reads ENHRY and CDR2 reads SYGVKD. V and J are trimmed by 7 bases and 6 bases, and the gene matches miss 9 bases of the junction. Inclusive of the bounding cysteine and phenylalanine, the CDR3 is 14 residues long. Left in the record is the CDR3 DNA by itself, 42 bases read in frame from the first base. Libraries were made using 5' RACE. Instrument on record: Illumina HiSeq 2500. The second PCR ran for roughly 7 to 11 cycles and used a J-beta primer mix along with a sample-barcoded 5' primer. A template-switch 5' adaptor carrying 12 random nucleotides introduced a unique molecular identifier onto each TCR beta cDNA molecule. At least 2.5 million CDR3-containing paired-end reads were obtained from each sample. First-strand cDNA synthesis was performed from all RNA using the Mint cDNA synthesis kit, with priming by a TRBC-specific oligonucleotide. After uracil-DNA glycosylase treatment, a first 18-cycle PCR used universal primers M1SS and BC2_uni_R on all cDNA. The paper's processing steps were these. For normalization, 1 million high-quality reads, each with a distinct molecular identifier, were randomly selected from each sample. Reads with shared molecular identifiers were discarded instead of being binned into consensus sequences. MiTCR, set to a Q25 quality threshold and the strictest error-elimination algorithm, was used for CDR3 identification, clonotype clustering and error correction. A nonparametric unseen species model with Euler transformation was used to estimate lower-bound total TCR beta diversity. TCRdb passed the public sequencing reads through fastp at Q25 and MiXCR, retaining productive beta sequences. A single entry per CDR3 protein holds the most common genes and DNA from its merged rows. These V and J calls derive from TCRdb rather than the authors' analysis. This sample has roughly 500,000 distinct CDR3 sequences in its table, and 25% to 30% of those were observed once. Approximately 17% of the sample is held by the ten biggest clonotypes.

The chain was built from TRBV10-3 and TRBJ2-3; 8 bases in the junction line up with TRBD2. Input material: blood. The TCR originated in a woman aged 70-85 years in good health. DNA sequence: TGTGCCATCACTGCGGGGGGAAGTCACGATACGCAGTATTTT. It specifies CAITAGGSHDTQYF.